The 22 T cell receptor beta chains reported below all come from one sample, sequenced in a study of circulating CD8 cells and anti-PD-1 response in melanoma. TCR libraries were prepared from approximately 15 ng of total RNA with the QIAseq Immune Repertoire TCR panel. TCRdb passed the reads through MiXCR, listing each CDR3 protein once. This sample has some 730 distinct CDR3 sequences, with 7% found just once. Live CD3+CD8+TCRalphabeta+ cells were sorted into four subsets by PD-1 and/or TIGIT. Sequenced material: CD8+ T cells from PBMCs, taken at baseline or after one month of anti-PD-1 therapy (not recorded which). These receptors all stem from a human donor with melanoma.

For this clonotype: Sequence at one end of the junction differs from germline and may be a read error. The gene calls are TRBV19 and TRBJ1-1; D not resolved. This CDR3 is 13 amino acids long. The germline gives CDR1 LNHDA, CDR2 SQIVND (reference sequence). DNA of the CDR3: TGTGCCAGTAGTGGAAGCTCGAACGCTGAAGCTTTCTTT. Its protein product is CASSGSSNAEAFF.

By proportion, this clonotype is medium-sized (0.01 to 0.1%). This rearrangement joins TRBV25-1 to TRBJ2-7; 7 bases are a match to TRBD1. The CDR3 spans 14 residues. The germline gives CDR1 MGHDK, CDR2 SYGVNS. J was trimmed by 0 bases and V by 6 bases; bases with no gene match: 5. For the CDR3, the DNA is TGTGCCAGCAGAGGGACAGAGGTCTCCTACGAGCAGTACTTC. Encoded protein: CASRGTEVSYEQYF.

This clonotype was recorded only once. A much larger clone sits a single nucleotide away, making a read error possible. The conserved final phenylalanine or tryptophan is absent from the CDR3, which likely points to a read error. The genes are TRBV4-1 and TRBJ2-7; D is undetermined. Trimming pared 4 bases from V and 2 bases from J, leaving 9 bases between. This CDR3 is built from 13 residues. Germline-derived CDR1 and CDR2 are MGHRA and YSYEKL. The DNA of the CDR3 is TGCGCCAGCAGCCCCACATCCGCCTACGAGCAGTACCTC. Amino acids: CASSPTSAYEQYL.

Sample share makes this clonotype medium-sized. V gene TRBV3-1 combines with J gene TRBJ2-1; D not certain. V was shortened by 0 bases and J by 2 bases, with 8 bases between the two germline ends. The length of the CDR3 is 15 residues. Germline V gene lookup returns CDR1 LGHDT and CDR2 YNNKEL (reference sequence). CDR3 amino acids: CASSQDSETYNEQFF. The CDR3 bases are TGTGCCAGCAGCCAAGACTCTGAGACCTACAATGAGCAGTTCTTC.

This clonotype is large. V gene TRBV28 combines with J gene TRBJ2-7; D is unresolved. This CDR3 has 15 residues. Trimming removed 5 bases from V and 6 bases from J, with 20 bases in between. Per germline, CDR1 MDHEN and CDR2 SYDVKM. CDR3 nucleotide sequence: TGTGCCAGCAGTAATCCCGGTGACCGAGGTGGCGAGCAGTACTTC. Protein: CASSNPGDRGGEQYF.

In this sample, this clonotype is medium-sized (0.01 to 0.1%). V and J are TRBV25-1 and TRBJ2-2; the D gene is possibly TRBD1 (6 bases). This CDR3 spans 17 amino acids. V was cut by 5 bases and J by 1 base, with 17 bases left in between. Germline CDR1 is MGHDK and CDR2 is SYGVNS. DNA for the CDR3: TGTGCCAGCAGTCCCTCCGCCGGACAGAAGAACACCGGGGAGCTGTTTTTT. This encodes CASSPSAGQKNTGELFF.

In its sample, this clonotype is medium-sized. The chain recombines TRBV19 with TRBJ2-7; 8 bases align to TRBD1. With V trimmed by 0 bases and J by 2 bases, 3 bases remained unmatched. There are 15 residues in the CDR3. CDR1 LNHDA and CDR2 SQIVND come from the germline V gene (reference sequence). In nucleotides, the CDR3 is TGTGCCAGTAGTATAGATGGGACAGGCCCCTACGAGCAGTACTTC. Translating it yields CASSIDGTGPYEQYF. Using reference TRBV19 and TRBJ2-7 for the parts outside the CDR3, the full variable domain is DGGITQSPKYLFRKEGQNVTLSCEQNLNHDAMYWYRQDPGQGLRLIYYSQIVNDFQKGDIAEGYSVSREKKESFPLTVTSAQKNPTAFYLCASSIDGTGPYEQYFGPGTRLTVT.

A few counts support this clonotype. The V gene is TRBV20-1, the J gene TRBJ2-3; the match to TRBD2 covers 14 bases. Unmatched junction bases numbered 15, after V lost 6 bases and J lost 4 bases. The CDR3 runs to 18 residues. Germline CDR1 is DFQATT and CDR2 is SNEGSKA (reference sequence). CDR3 bases: TGCAGTGCCTCCCGCCTAAGGGGGACTAGCGGGAGTCCAGATACGCAGTATTTT. Its translation is CSASRLRGTSGSPDTQYF.

This clonotype is labeled medium-sized. J is TRBJ2-7 and V is TRBV19; a possible D gene is TRBD2 (6 bases). V gave up 3 bases and J gave up 0 bases, with 9 bases separating them. Germline values: CDR1 LNHDA, CDR2 SQIVND (reference sequence). The CDR3 is 14 amino acids. The CDR3 nucleotides are TGTGCCAGTAGTATGGAGGGAAGCTCCTACGAGCAGTACTTC. Protein sequence: CASSMEGSSYEQYF.

Judged by abundance, this clonotype is medium-sized (0.01 to 0.1%). V usage is TRBV5-4 and J usage is TRBJ2-2; TRBD2 aligns across 7 bases. CDR1 and CDR2 (germline): SGHNT, YYREEE (reference sequence). With 2 bases clipped from V and 2 bases from J, the junction kept 6 bases outside the gene matches. The CDR3 consists of 16 residues. CDR3 DNA: TGTGCCAGCAGCTTCTGGGAGGGAACAAACACCGGGGAGCTGTTTTTT. It codes for CASSFWEGTNTGELFF.

By share, this clonotype ranks as medium-sized. This chain uses TRBV24-1 with TRBJ2-1; TRBD2 is a possible D gene (5 bases). This CDR3 is 16 amino acids long. V lost 3 bases and J lost 0, with 11 bases in between. The V gene's germline CDR1 is KGHDR and CDR2 SFDVKD. The CDR3 DNA sequence: TGTGCCACCAGTGATCTGGACGGGAACTCCTACAATGAGCAGTTCTTC. It encodes CATSDLDGNSYNEQFF.

In its sample, this clonotype is medium-sized (0.01 to 0.1%). This chain connects TRBV27 to TRBJ1-5, with D maybe TRBD1 (5 bases). V was trimmed by 5 bases and J by 0 bases, leaving 14 bases between them. Germline CDR1 and CDR2: MNHEY and SMNVEV (reference sequence). The CDR3 extends over 16 amino acids. CDR3 nucleotides: TGTGCCAGCAGTCTAGTCGGGGGGTATAGCAATCAGCCCCAGCATTTT. It specifies CASSLVGGYSNQPQHF.

By share, this clonotype counts as medium-sized. V gene TRBV25-1 combines with J gene TRBJ2-1, with a possible D match to TRBD1 (5 bases). The CDR3 has 13 residues. Between the trimmed V and J ends, which lost 5 bases and 6 bases, there was a span of 11 bases. CDR1 MGHDK and CDR2 SYGVNS come from the germline V gene. CDR3 in DNA: TGTGCCAGCAGTCGCAGGGTCGGCAATGAGCAGTTCTTC. This gives the protein CASSRRVGNEQFF.

By proportion, this clonotype is medium-sized. V is TRBV28 and J is TRBJ2-5; 10 bases fit TRBD2. The germline V gene has CDR1 MDHEN and CDR2 SYDVKM. The CDR3 has 16 residues. V lost 3 bases, J lost 4 bases, and 8 bases stayed unmatched. The DNA for the CDR3 is TGTGCCAGCAGTTTTTTGAGCGGGAGGGCCGGAGAGACCCAGTACTTC. Amino acid sequence: CASSFLSGRAGETQYF.

This clonotype ranks as large (0.1 to 1%). The V and J genes are TRBV14 and TRBJ2-2, with D possibly matching TRBD2 (5 bases). CDR3 length: 18 residues. V lost 0 bases to trimming and J lost 1 base, with 15 bases between them. Germline values: CDR1 SGHDN, CDR2 FVKESK. The CDR3 loop reads CASSQDSERERNTGELFF. For the CDR3, the DNA is TGTGCCAGCAGCCAAGATAGTGAGAGGGAGCGGAACACCGGGGAGCTGTTTTTT.

This clonotype is medium-sized by share. An end of the junction does not agree with germline; a read error may underlie this. The chain has TRBV7-7 and TRBJ2-5; the D gene is possibly TRBD1 (5 bases). The V gene's germline CDR1 is SSHAT and CDR2 FNYEAQ (reference sequence). The CDR3 is 15 residues long. The DNA of the CDR3 is TGTGCTAGCAGCTCAACAGAAGGGGTTCAGGAGACCCAGTACTTC. Residues: CASSSTEGVQETQYF. Using reference TRBV7-7 and TRBJ2-5 for the parts outside the CDR3, the full variable domain is GAGVSQSPRYKVTKRGQDVTLRCDPISSHATLYWYQQALGQGPEFLTYFNYEAQPDKSGLPSDRFSAERPEGSISTLTIQRTEQRDSAMYRCASSSTEGVQETQYFGPGTRLLVL.

By frequency in the sample, this clonotype is medium-sized. The J gene is TRBJ2-2, the V gene TRBV27; 13 bases fit TRBD2. The CDR3 consists of 17 residues. Germline V lookup: CDR1 MNHEY, CDR2 SMNVEV (reference sequence). Trimming removed 3 bases from V and 6 bases from J; junction bases left unmatched: 7. For the CDR3, the DNA is TGTGCCAGCAGTTTCCTACTAGCGGGAGGGGTAGCCGGGGAGCTGTTTTTT. This encodes CASSFLLAGGVAGELFF.

This clonotype is labeled as medium-sized (0.01 to 0.1%). The V gene is TRBV12-3 or TRBV12-4, the J gene TRBJ1-1; 7 nucleotides agree with TRBD1. This CDR3 region has 13 residues. Trimming removed 5 bases from V and 7 bases from J; junction bases left unmatched: 7. CDR3 DNA: TGTGCCAGCAGTCCGACAGGGTCCATTGAAGCTTTCTTT. This encodes CASSPTGSIEAFF.

This clonotype qualifies as medium-sized. In nucleotides, the CDR3 is TGTGCCAGCAGCCAGCAGGTCTACAATGAGCAGTTCTTC. Protein product: CASSQQVYNEQFF. The genes are TRBV14 and TRBJ2-1; no reliable D call. This CDR3 has 13 residues. CDR1 and CDR2 (germline): SGHDN, FVKESK. The germline V and J ends were trimmed by 3 bases and 3 bases, with 6 bases remaining between them.

By its share, this clonotype is large. The chain combines TRBV14 with TRBJ2-7, with no clear D. The CDR3 length is 16 residues. Per the germline V gene, CDR1 is SGHDN and CDR2 is FVKESK. Deletions cut 4 bases from V and 2 bases from J, with 18 bases between. The CDR3 DNA reads TGTGCCAGCAGCCTGCTGGATAAGAAAATAGCCTACGAGCAGTACTTC. Protein: CASSLLDKKIAYEQYF.

This clonotype was picked up a small number of times. This may be a read error: a much more frequent sequence differs by one nucleotide. This chain uses TRBV9 with TRBJ1-3, with TRBD1 as a possible D gene (5 bases). The CDR3 has 16 residues. Germline V lookup: CDR1 SGDLS, CDR2 YYNGEE. The germline V and J ends were trimmed by 0 bases and 0 bases, with 10 bases remaining between them. The CDR3 coding sequence is TGTGCCAGCAGCGTAGGACAGTTAAACTCTGGAAACACCATATATTTT. Translation gives CASSVGQLNSGNTIYF.

In its sample, this clonotype ranks as medium-sized. This chain uses TRBV14 with TRBJ1-2, with 10 bases matching TRBD1. Trimming cost V 4 bases and J 5 bases; bases outside gene matches: 7. CDR1 SGHDN and CDR2 FVKESK come from the germline V gene. The CDR3 spans 15 residues. The CDR3 is CASSRGTGVRYGYTF. The DNA of the CDR3 is TGTGCCAGCAGCCGAGGGACAGGGGTTCGGTATGGCTACACCTTC.